The next 12 T cell receptor beta chains were all read from a single sample in a study of blood T cells in healthy people across ages. Using a J-beta primer mix together with a sample-barcoded 5' primer, a second PCR was run for about 6 to 12 cycles. In TCRdb, the 5' RACE reads were re-called with MiXCR into one record per CDR3 protein. The table shows roughly 1.6 million distinct CDR3 sequences, with about 31% occurring only once. Sequenced material: blood. The receptors here all came from a woman aged 25 to 39 in good health.

The chain joins TRBV12-3 or TRBV12-4 to TRBJ2-5; TRBD2 aligns across 11 bases. Matching the DNA end better, TRBJ2-1 makes the J call doubtful. The CDR3 is 13 residues long. The CDR3 loop is CASTLAGGETQFF. CDR3 bases: TGTGCCAGCACCCTAGCGGGGGGAGAGACCCAGTTCTTC.

Concerning this clonotype: Being one base from a much bigger clone, this may be a read error. The V and J genes are TRBV29-1 and TRBJ2-1; no reliable D call. This CDR3 region has 12 residues. CDR1 SQVTM and CDR2 ANQGSEA come from the germline V gene. DNA for the CDR3: TGCAGCATTGAAGATTATCGGAATGAGCAGTTCTTC. Its translation is CSIEDYRNEQFF.

This chain connects TRBV27 to TRBJ1-1; D remains ambiguous. Germline-derived CDR1 and CDR2 are MNHEY and SMNVEV (reference sequence). Deletions cut 2 bases from V and 7 bases from J, with 11 bases between. The CDR3 loop spans 13 amino acids. The CDR3 nucleotides read TGTGCCAGCAGTTTAGGGTATCCGGGTGAAGCTTTCTTT. This gives the protein CASSLGYPGEAFF.

This clonotype was detected a few times. The chain uses TRBV2 and TRBJ2-7; D is unclear. Germline CDR1 SNHLY, CDR2 FYNNEI. This CDR3 contains 13 residues. The V gene lost 2 bases and the J gene lost 2 bases, with 7 bases spanning the gap. The CDR3 DNA sequence: TGTGCCAGCAGTGAAACATTGACCTACGAGCAGTACTTC. This gives the protein CASSETLTYEQYF. The full variable domain, rest sourced from reference TRBV2 and TRBJ2-7, is EPEVTQTPSHQVTQMGQEVILRCVPISNHLYFYWYRQILGQKVEFLVSFYNNEISEKSEIFDDQFSVERPDGSNFTLKIRSTKLEDSAMYFCASSETLTYEQYFGPGTRLTVT.

This clonotype was detected a few times. The chain is built from TRBV6-5 and TRBJ2-1; 13 positions match TRBD2. V shed 6 bases and J 7 bases; nucleotides not matched to a gene: 15. From germline, CDR1 is MNHEY and CDR2 SVGAGI. This CDR3 region has 18 residues. CDR3: CASRNSGLAGLRQNEQFF. CDR3 DNA sequence: TGTGCCAGCAGAAACTCGGGACTAGCGGGACTTCGGCAAAATGAGCAGTTCTTC.

This clonotype was seen a few times. Here the CDR3 reads CASSSRGLAGEQFF. CDR3 nucleotide sequence: TGTGCCAGCAGTTCCCGAGGACTAGCGGGTGAGCAGTTCTTC. The chain carries TRBV12-3 or TRBV12-4 and TRBJ2-1; 11 nucleotides match TRBD2. This CDR3 contains 14 residues. With 4 bases clipped from V and 9 bases from J, the junction kept 5 bases outside the gene matches.

The rearrangement links TRBV6-6 to TRBJ1-2; D gene unclear. Trimming pared 4 bases from V and 4 bases from J, leaving 16 bases between. Germline-derived CDR1 and CDR2 are MNHNY and SVGAGI (reference sequence). The CDR3 is made up of 15 amino acids. The CDR3 DNA reads as TGTGCCAGCAGTTCTCTTACTATACCCCGCTATGGCTACACCTTC. Translation: CASSSLTIPRYGYTF.

The rearrangement uses TRBV27 and TRBJ2-3; 8 bases map to TRBD1. Germline CDR1 MNHEY, CDR2 SMNVEV (reference sequence). V gave up 5 bases and J gave up 3 bases; unmatched junction bases: 4. This CDR3 spans 14 amino acids. The chain's CDR3 is CASSRDRKTDTQYF. CDR3 nucleotide sequence: TGTGCCAGCAGTCGGGACAGGAAAACAGATACGCAGTATTTT.

This clonotype was observed a handful of times. This chain joins TRBV6-1 and TRBJ1-2; TRBD1 might be the D (5 bases). CDR1 and CDR2 from the germline V gene are MNHNS and SASEGT. The length of the CDR3 is 17 residues. Trimming left V 3 bases short and J 4 bases short, with 21 bases between. The CDR3 sequence: CASSDSTQGWGGYGYTF. The CDR3 bases are TGTGCCAGCAGTGATAGCACCCAGGGTTGGGGAGGCTATGGCTACACCTTC.

This clonotype was found once. The V and J genes are TRBV16 and TRBJ1-2; 7 bases are a match to TRBD1. The CDR3 totals 12 residues. J was trimmed by 7 bases and V by 4 bases; bases with no gene match: 3. The germline CDR1 and CDR2 sequences are KGHSY and FQNENV. The chain's CDR3 is CASSRDSIGYTF. The CDR3 bases are TGTGCCAGCAGCCGGGACAGTATTGGCTACACCTTC.

This clonotype was observed a few times. J is TRBJ2-7 and V is TRBV30; D may be TRBD1 (6 bases). Per the germline V gene, CDR1 is GTSNPN and CDR2 is SVGIG (reference sequence). This CDR3 is 11 amino acids long. V lost 4 bases to trimming and J lost 2 bases, with 6 bases between them. The CDR3 reads CAWKGAYEQYF. For the CDR3, the DNA is TGTGCCTGGAAGGGGGCCTACGAGCAGTACTTC.

There are a few counts of this clonotype. V usage is TRBV5-1 and J usage is TRBJ1-1; weak D call: TRBD1 (5 bases). The CDR3 covers 15 residues. CDR1 and CDR2 (germline): SGHRS, YFSETQ. The germline V and J ends were trimmed by 6 bases and 0 bases, with 15 bases remaining between them. The DNA for the CDR3 is TGCGCCAGCAAATGGGGGGATACGGTGAACACTGAAGCTTTCTTT. Translating it yields CASKWGDTVNTEAFF.